A single sample is the source of the 4 T cell receptor beta chains below, sequenced in a study of T-cell reconstitution after alpha-beta-depleted transplantation in children. Library preparation (for TCRbeta) was performed with unique molecular identifiers. MiXCR was run by TCRdb on the PCR reads, yielding one entry per CDR3 protein. The sample yields a few hundred thousand distinct CDR3 sequences, 10% to 15% seen once. The sequencing here drew on PBMCs, mostly from graft donor cells, taken 360 days after TCRalphabeta/CD19-depleted stem cell transplant. All receptors derive from a male patient younger than 18 who had a stem cell transplant for acute myeloid leukemia, so the T cells may come from the graft donor.

This clonotype was recorded at least ten times. This chain uses TRBV4-3 with TRBJ2-1, with unresolved D. CDR1 and CDR2 (germline): LGHNA, YSLEER. CDR3 length: 14 amino acids. V was cut by 5 bases and J by 3 bases, with 11 bases left in between. The CDR3 bases are TGCGCCAGCAGCAGAAAGAGCAGCTACAATGAGCAGTTCTTC. As protein: CASSRKSSYNEQFF.

This clonotype was recorded a few times. V and J are TRBV28 and TRBJ2-2; perhaps D is TRBD1 or TRBD2 (5 bases each). Looked up from germline, CDR1 is MDHEN and CDR2 is SYDVKM. Trimming cost V 7 bases and J 4 bases, with 22 bases left between them. This CDR3 has 17 residues. In DNA form, the CDR3 reads TGTGCCAGCACCCTACGCGGTCCGGGACGGGGCACCGGGGAGCTGTTTTTT. This sequence encodes CASTLRGPGRGTGELFF.

The chain uses TRBV25-1 and TRBJ1-6, with D possibly being TRBD1 (5 bases). This CDR3 is built from 15 residues. Germline V gene sequence: CDR1 MGHDK, CDR2 SYGVNS. V was shortened by 2 bases and J by 4 bases, with 9 bases between the two germline ends. CDR3 amino acids: CASSEIDSYNSPLHF. The CDR3 DNA reads as TGTGCCAGCAGTGAAATTGACAGTTATAATTCACCCCTCCACTTT.

This clonotype showed up many times. The chain carries TRBV20-1 and TRBJ2-3; 11 bases map to TRBD2. Germline CDR1 DFQATT, CDR2 SNEGSKA (reference sequence). J gave up 0 bases and V 4 bases, and 9 bases lay outside the gene matches. The CDR3 has 17 residues. This CDR3 reads CSAISGTSGPSTDTQYF. The CDR3 coding sequence is TGCAGTGCTATCTCCGGGACTAGCGGCCCTAGCACAGATACGCAGTATTTT.